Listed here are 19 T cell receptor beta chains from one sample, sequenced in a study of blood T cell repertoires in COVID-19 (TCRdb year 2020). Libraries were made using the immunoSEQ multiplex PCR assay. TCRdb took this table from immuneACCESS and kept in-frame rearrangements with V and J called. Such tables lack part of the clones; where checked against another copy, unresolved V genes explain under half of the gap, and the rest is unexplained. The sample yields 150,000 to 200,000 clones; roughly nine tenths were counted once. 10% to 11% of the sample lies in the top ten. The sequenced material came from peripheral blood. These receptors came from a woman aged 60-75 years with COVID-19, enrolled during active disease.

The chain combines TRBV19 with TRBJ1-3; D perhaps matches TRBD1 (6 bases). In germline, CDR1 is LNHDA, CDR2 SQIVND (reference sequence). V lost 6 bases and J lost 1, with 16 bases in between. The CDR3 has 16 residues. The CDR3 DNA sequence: TGTGCCAGTAGCCCGGGACACATAGCTTCTGGAAACACCATATATTTT. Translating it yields CASSPGHIASGNTIYF.

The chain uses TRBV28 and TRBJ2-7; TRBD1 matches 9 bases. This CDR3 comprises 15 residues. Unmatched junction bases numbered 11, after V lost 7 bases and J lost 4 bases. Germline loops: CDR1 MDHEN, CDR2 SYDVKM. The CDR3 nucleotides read TGTGCCAGCACCTCGGCCGGACAGGGGAGATACGAGCAGTACTTC. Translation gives CASTSAGQGRYEQYF.

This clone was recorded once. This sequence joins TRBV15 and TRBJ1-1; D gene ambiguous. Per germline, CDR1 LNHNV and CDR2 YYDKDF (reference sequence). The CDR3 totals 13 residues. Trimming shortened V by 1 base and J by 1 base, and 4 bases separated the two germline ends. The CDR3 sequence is CATSRGGNTEAFF. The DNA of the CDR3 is TGTGCCACCAGCAGAGGAGGGAACACTGAAGCTTTCTTT.

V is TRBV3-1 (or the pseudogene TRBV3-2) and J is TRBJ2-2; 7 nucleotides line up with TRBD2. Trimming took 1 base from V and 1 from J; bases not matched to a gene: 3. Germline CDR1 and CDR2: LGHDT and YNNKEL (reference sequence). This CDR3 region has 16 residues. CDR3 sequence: CASSQGLARNTGELFF. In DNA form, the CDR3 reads TGTGCCAGCAGCCAAGGACTAGCAAGGAACACCGGGGAGCTGTTTTTT.

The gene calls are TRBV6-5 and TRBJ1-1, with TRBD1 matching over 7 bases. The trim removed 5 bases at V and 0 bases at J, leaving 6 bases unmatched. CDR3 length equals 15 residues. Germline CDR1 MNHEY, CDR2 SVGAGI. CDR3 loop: CASSRGGVVNTEAFF. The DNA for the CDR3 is TGTGCCAGCAGTAGAGGGGGCGTCGTGAACACTGAAGCTTTCTTT.

CDR3 DNA: TGCGCCAGCAGCAATCGCGGGGGAGACTACGAGCAGTACTTC. Translation gives CASSNRGGDYEQYF. The chain couples TRBV5-1 to TRBJ2-7; 7 nucleotides line up with TRBD2. The CDR3 covers 14 residues. Germline CDR1 is SGHRS and CDR2 is YFSETQ. The ends lost 4 bases at V and 3 bases at J; junction bases unmatched: 7.

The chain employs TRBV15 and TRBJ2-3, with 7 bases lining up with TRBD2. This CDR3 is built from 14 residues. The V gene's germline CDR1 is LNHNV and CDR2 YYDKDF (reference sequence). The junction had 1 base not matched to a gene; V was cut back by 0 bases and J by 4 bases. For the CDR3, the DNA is TGTGCCACCAGCAGAGATGCGGGAGCAGATACGCAGTATTTT. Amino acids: CATSRDAGADTQYF.

CDR3 region: CASSYAANYGYTF. The CDR3 coding sequence is TGTGCCAGCAGTTACGCAGCTAACTATGGCTACACCTTC. This chain links TRBV6-2 or TRBV6-3 with TRBJ1-2; the D is unclear. Germline V lookup: CDR1 MNHEY, CDR2 SVGEGT. The CDR3 has 13 residues. Trimming removed 2 bases at V and 0 bases at J, with 4 bases between.

This CDR3 reads CASSRAGGSLEKLFF. DNA of the CDR3: TGTGCCAGCAGCCGCGCAGGGGGGAGCCTTGAAAAACTGTTTTTT. V gene TRBV11-2 combines with J gene TRBJ1-4; TRBD1 matches 7 bases. The length of the CDR3 is 15 residues. Germline V gene lookup returns CDR1 SGHAT and CDR2 FQNNGV. Trimming cost V 5 bases and J 7 bases; bases outside gene matches: 10.

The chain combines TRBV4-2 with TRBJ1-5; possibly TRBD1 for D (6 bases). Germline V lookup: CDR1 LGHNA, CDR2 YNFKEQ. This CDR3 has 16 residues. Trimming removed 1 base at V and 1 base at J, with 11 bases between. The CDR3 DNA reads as TGTGCCAGCAGCCAAGGGGACACTACGAGCAATCAGCCCCAGCATTTT. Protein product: CASSQGDTTSNQPQHF.

The DNA for the CDR3 is TGCGCCAGCAGCCAAGATTCCGCTAGCGGGAGGGCCTACGAGCAGTACTTC. It specifies CASSQDSASGRAYEQYF. The chain is built from TRBV4-1 and TRBJ2-7; TRBD2 matches at 12 bases. V lost 0 bases to trimming and J lost 2 bases; unmatched junction nucleotides: 5. The CDR3 loop spans 17 amino acids. Germline assignment: CDR1 MGHRA and CDR2 YSYEKL.

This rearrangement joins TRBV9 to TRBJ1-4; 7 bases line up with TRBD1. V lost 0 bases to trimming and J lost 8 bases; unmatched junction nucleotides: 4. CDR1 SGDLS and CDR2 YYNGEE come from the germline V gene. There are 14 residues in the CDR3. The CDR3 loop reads CASSVAGGGEKLFF. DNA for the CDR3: TGTGCCAGCAGCGTAGCAGGGGGTGGGGAAAAACTGTTTTTT.

DNA for the CDR3: TGTGCCAGCAGGACTTCTAGGATGTATGGCTACACCTTC. Translated: CASRTSRMYGYTF. V and J are TRBV3-1 (or the pseudogene TRBV3-2) and TRBJ1-2; D is unclear. This CDR3 comprises 13 residues. V dropped 6 bases and J dropped 5 bases, with 13 bases sitting between them. The germline gives CDR1 LGHDT, CDR2 YNNKEL (reference sequence).

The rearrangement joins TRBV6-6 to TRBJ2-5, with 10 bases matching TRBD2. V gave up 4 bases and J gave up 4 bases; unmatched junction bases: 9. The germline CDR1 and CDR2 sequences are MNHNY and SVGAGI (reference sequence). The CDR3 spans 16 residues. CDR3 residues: CASSSSGRARVETQYF. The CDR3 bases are TGTGCCAGCAGTTCTAGCGGGAGAGCTAGGGTAGAGACCCAGTACTTC.

The CDR3 loop reads CASTRGAGASYNEQFF. Written as DNA, the CDR3 is TGTGCCAGCACCCGAGGGGCGGGAGCGTCCTACAATGAGCAGTTCTTC. The gene calls are TRBV6-6 and TRBJ2-1; 7 nucleotides line up with TRBD2. J lost 1 base, V lost 7 bases, and 10 bases had no gene match. The V gene's germline CDR1 is MNHNY and CDR2 SVGAGI (reference sequence). This CDR3 contains 16 residues.

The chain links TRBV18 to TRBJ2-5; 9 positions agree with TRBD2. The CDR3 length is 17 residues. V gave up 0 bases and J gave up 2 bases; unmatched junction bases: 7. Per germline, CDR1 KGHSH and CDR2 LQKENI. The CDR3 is CASSPPGGTSGQETQYF. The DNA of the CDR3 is TGTGCCAGCTCACCACCGGGGGGAACTAGCGGGCAAGAGACCCAGTACTTC.

The CDR3 nucleotides are TGTGCCACCTTTGGGCAGCTGTTTTTCTATGGCTACACCTTC. This translates into CATFGQLFFYGYTF. This chain links TRBV24-1 with TRBJ1-2, with D unclear. Trimming stripped 9 bases from V and 4 bases from J, with 17 bases between. Germline lookup yields CDR1 KGHDR and CDR2 SFDVKD. The CDR3 is made up of 14 amino acids.

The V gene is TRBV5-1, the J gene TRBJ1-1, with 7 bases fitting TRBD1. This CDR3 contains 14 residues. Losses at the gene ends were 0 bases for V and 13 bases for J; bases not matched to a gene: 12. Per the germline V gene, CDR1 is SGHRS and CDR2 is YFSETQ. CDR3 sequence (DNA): TGCGCCAGCAGCTTGGCCGGAGGGGGCTCCGATGTTTTCTTT. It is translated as CASSLAGGGSDVFF.

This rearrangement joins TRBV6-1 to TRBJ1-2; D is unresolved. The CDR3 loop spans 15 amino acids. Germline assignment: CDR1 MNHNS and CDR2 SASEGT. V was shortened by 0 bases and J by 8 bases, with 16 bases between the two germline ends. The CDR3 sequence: CASSEARLASGGYTF. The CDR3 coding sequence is TGTGCCAGCAGTGAAGCGCGACTGGCTTCTGGGGGCTACACCTTC.